A selection of T cell receptor beta chains follows, all from one sample in a study of blood T cell repertoires in COVID-19. TCRdb keeps only in-frame clones here, not all; method: immunoSEQ multiplex PCR. Found here are 210,000 or so clones, roughly 86% of them singletons; the top ten hold approximately 5%. The source material was peripheral blood. The source is a woman between 65 and 79 years old with active or convalescent COVID-19. CDR3s include the opening cysteine and the closing phenylalanine or tryptophan. D genes are given only for firm matches. For some rows the clone size is stated as once, few or many, or as a class when expanded; others skip it.

clone size	V gene	J gene	D gene	CDR3 DNA	CDR3 protein
-	TRBV25-1	TRBJ2-4	TRBD2	TGTGCCAGCAGTGAGACTAGCGGCCTTCGAGCCAAAAACATTCAGTACTTC	CASSETSGLRAKNIQYF
-	TRBV2	TRBJ2-7	-	TGTGCCAGCATGGTCAGCTCCTACGAGCAGTACTTC	CASMVSSYEQYF
once	TRBV28	TRBJ1-1	-	TGTGCCAGCAGTCGGAACACTGAAGCTTTCTTT	CASSRNTEAFF
-	TRBV11-1	TRBJ2-3	-	TGTGCCAGCAGCAAAAGGACTACCCTAGATACGCAGTATTTT	CASSKRTTLDTQYF
-	TRBV6-5	TRBJ2-3	TRBD2	TGTGCCAGCAGGGGACTAGCGGGCACAGATACGCAGTATTTT	CASRGLAGTDTQYF
-	TRBV6-5	TRBJ2-3	-	TGTGCCAGCAGGGTTGGGGCTATTCGCACAGATACGCAGTATTTT	CASRVGAIRTDTQYF
-	TRBV30	TRBJ1-6	-	TGTGCCTGGAGTCCCCCTGCAGGGGTTAATTCACCCCTCCACTTT	CAWSPPAGVNSPLHF
-	TRBV29-1	TRBJ1-2	-	TGCAGCGTTGAATACAAAAACTATGGCTACACCTTC	CSVEYKNYGYTF
-	TRBV7-2	TRBJ2-1	TRBD2	TGTGCCAGCAGCCTGACTAGCGGGAGACTCGATGAGCAGTTCTTC	CASSLTSGRLDEQFF
-	TRBV4-2	TRBJ2-7	-	TGTGCCAGCAGCCAAGATATTACGTCTAGTCGCCATCAGTACTTC	CASSQDITSSRHQYF
-	TRBV19	TRBJ2-3	-	TGTGCCAGTAGCGAGCGACTAGATACGCAGTATTTT	CASSERLDTQYF
-	TRBV9	TRBJ2-7	-	TGTGCCAGCAGCGTAAGACAGGTGGCCTACGAGCAGTACTTC	CASSVRQVAYEQYF
-	TRBV19	TRBJ2-3	TRBD2	TGTGCCAGTAGTACCCCGGGACTAGCGGGAGGTGCAGATACGCAGTATTTT	CASSTPGLAGGADTQYF
-	TRBV28	TRBJ2-2	TRBD1	TGTGCCAGCAGTTTGCCCTGGACAGGGTCCGGAGCGAACACCGGGGAGCTGTTTTTT	CASSLPWTGSGANTGELFF
-	TRBV4-1	TRBJ2-1	TRBD2	TGCGCCAGCAGCCGTGGACTAGCGGGAGTCTCTAATGAGCAGTTCTTC	CASSRGLAGVSNEQFF
once	TRBV6-5	TRBJ2-7	TRBD1	TGTGCCAGCAGCCGGGACAGGGGAAACGAGCAGTACTTC	CASSRDRGNEQYF
-	TRBV28	TRBJ1-3	-	TGTGCCAGCAGCCCCCAGATTAACACCATATATTTT	CASSPQINTIYF
once	TRBV13	TRBJ2-2	-	TGTGCCAGCAGCCTTTTAGCCGGGGAGCTGTTTTTT	CASSLLAGELFF